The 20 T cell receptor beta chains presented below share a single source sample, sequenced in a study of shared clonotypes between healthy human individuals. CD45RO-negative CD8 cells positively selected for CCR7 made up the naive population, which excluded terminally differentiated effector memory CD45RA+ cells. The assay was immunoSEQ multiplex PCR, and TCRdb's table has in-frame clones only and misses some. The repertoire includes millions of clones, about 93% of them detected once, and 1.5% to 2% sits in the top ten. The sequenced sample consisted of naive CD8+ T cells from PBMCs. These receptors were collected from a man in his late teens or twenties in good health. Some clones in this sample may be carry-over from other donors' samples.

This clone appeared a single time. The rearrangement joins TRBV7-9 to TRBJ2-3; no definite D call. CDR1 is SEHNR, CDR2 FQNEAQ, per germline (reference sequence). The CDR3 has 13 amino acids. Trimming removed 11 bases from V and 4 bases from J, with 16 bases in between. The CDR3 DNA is TGTGCCTGTAAGGGTAGTCCATCAGATACGCAGTATTTT. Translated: CACKGSPSDTQYF.

CDR3: CASSAEYRDGANVLTF. CDR3 in DNA: TGTGCCAGCAGTGCGGAATACAGGGATGGGGCCAACGTCCTGACTTTC. The V and J genes are TRBV6-1 and TRBJ2-6; tentatively, D is TRBD1 (6 bases). This CDR3 spans 16 amino acids. The V gene's germline CDR1 is MNHNS and CDR2 SASEGT. The V end lost 4 bases, the J end lost 3 bases, and 13 bases lay between the germline ends.

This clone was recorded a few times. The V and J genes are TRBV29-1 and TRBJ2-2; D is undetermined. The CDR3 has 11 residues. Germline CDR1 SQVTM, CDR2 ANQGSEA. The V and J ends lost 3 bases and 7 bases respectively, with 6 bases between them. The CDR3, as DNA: TGCAGCGTTGACTATTTCGGGGAGCTGTTTTTT. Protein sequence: CSVDYFGELFF.

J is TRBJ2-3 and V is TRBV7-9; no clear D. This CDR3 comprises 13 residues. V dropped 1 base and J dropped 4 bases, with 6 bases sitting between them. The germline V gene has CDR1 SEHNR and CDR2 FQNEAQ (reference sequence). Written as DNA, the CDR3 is TGTGCCAGCAGCTTAGGTATCCCAGATACGCAGTATTTT. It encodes CASSLGIPDTQYF.

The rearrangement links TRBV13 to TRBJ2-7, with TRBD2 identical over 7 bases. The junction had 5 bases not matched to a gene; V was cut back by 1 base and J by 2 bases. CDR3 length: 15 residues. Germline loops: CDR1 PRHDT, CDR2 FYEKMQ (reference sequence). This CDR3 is CASSLAASGAYEQYF. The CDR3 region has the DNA TGTGCCAGCAGCTTAGCGGCTAGCGGAGCCTACGAGCAGTACTTC.

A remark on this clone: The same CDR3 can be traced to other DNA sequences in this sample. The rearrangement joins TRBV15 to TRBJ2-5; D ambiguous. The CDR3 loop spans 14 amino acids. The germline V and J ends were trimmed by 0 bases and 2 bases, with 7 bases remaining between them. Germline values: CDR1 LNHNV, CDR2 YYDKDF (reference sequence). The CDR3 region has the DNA TGTGCCACCAGCAGAGACAAAGAACAAGAGACCCAGTACTTC. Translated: CATSRDKEQETQYF. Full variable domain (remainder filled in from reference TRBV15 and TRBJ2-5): DAMVIQNPRYQVTQFGKPVTLSCSQTLNHNVMYWYQQKSSQAPKLLFHYYDKDFNNEADTPDNFQSRRPNTSFCFLDIRSPGLGDTAMYLCATSRDKEQETQYFGPGTRLLVL.

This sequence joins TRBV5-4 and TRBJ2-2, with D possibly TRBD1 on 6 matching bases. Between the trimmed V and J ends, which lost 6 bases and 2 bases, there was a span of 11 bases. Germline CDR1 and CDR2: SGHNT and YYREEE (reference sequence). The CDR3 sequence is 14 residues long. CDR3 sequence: CASIQGPNTGELFF. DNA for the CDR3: TGTGCCAGCATACAGGGTCCCAACACCGGGGAGCTGTTTTTT.

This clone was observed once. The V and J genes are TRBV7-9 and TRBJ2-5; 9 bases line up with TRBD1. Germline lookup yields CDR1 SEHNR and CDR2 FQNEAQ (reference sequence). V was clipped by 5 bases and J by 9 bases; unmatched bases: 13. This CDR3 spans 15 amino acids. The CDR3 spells CASSPGQGLSESQYF. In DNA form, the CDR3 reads TGTGCCAGCAGCCCGGGACAGGGCTTGAGTGAGTCCCAGTACTTC.

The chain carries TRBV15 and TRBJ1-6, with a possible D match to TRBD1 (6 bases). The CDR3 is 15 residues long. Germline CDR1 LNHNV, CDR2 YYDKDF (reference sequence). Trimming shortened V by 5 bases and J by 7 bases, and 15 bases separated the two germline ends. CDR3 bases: TGTGCCACCAGCGGATGGACAGCGGGAAATTCACCCCTCCACTTT. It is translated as CATSGWTAGNSPLHF.

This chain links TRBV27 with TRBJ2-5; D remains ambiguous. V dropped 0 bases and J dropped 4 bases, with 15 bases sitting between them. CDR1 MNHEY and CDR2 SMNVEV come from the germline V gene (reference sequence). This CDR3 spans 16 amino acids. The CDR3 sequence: CASSLSPGSSAETQYF. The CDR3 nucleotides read TGTGCCAGCAGTTTATCCCCCGGCAGCAGTGCAGAGACCCAGTACTTC.

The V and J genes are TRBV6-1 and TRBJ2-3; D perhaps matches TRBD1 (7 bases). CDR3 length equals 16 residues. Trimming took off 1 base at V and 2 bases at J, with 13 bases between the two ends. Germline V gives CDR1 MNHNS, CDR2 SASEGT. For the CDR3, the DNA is TGTGCCAGCAGTGAAGTAGTCAGGGGGGTCACAGATACGCAGTATTTT. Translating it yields CASSEVVRGVTDTQYF.

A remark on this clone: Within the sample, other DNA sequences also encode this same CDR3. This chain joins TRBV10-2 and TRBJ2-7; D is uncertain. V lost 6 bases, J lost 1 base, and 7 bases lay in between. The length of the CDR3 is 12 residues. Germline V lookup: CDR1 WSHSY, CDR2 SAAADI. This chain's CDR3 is CASSPGSYEQYF. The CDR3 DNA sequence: TGCGCCAGCAGCCCCGGGTCCTACGAGCAGTACTTC.

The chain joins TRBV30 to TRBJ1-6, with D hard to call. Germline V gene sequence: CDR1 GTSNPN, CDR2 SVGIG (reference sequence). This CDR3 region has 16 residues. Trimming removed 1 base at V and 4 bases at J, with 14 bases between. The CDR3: CAWSAARAGYNSPLHF. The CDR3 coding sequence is TGTGCCTGGAGTGCAGCCCGTGCCGGATATAATTCACCCCTCCACTTT. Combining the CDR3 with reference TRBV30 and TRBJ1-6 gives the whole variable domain SQTIHQWPATLVQPVGSPLSLECTVEGTSNPNLYWYRQAAGRGLQLLFYSVGIGQISSEVPQNLSASRPQDRQFILSSKKLLLSDSGFYLCAWSAARAGYNSPLHFGNGTRLTVT.

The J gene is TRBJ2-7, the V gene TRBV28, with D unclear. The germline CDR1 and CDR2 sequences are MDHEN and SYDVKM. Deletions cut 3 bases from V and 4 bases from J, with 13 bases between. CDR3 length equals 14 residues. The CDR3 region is CASSFGRAQYEQYF. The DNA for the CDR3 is TGTGCCAGCAGTTTCGGGCGAGCGCAGTACGAGCAGTACTTC. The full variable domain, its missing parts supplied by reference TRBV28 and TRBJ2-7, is DVKVTQSSRYLVKRTGEKVFLECVQDMDHENMFWYRQDPGLGLRLIYFSYDVKMKEKGDIPEGYSVSREKKERFSLILESASTNQTSMYLCASSFGRAQYEQYFGPGTRLTVT.

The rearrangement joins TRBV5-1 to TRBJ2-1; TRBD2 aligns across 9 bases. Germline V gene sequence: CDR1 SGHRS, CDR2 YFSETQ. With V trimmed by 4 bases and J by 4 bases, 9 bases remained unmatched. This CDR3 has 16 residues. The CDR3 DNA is TGCGCCAGCAGCCACGACGGGACTAGCCCATACAATGAGCAGTTCTTC. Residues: CASSHDGTSPYNEQFF. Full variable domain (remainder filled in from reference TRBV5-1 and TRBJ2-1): KAGVTQTPRYLIKTRGQQVTLSCSPISGHRSVSWYQQTPGQGLQFLFEYFSETQRNKGNFPGRFSGRQFSNSRSEMNVSTLELGDSALYLCASSHDGTSPYNEQFFGPGTRLTVL.

The CDR3 is CASSLRQGARQETQYF. The DNA for the CDR3 is TGTGCCAGCAGCTTAAGACAGGGGGCGAGGCAAGAGACCCAGTACTTC. This chain links TRBV7-9 with TRBJ2-5, with 10 bases matching TRBD1. Germline lookup yields CDR1 SEHNR and CDR2 FQNEAQ (reference sequence). The CDR3 runs to 16 residues. J lost 2 bases, V lost 2 bases, and 5 bases had no gene match.

DNA of the CDR3: TGTGCCAGCAGCTCCGGCGGGGGACTACACAATGAGCAGTTCTTC. Its translation: CASSSGGGLHNEQFF. The chain recombines TRBV9 with TRBJ2-1; 7 positions match TRBD2. CDR1 SGDLS and CDR2 YYNGEE come from the germline V gene. The CDR3 covers 15 residues. V shed 4 bases and J 5 bases; nucleotides not matched to a gene: 9.

In DNA form, the CDR3 reads TGTGCCAGCAGTTCGGGGACGGGCCGAGAGACCCAGTACTTC. This gives the protein CASSSGTGRETQYF. This chain uses TRBV7-8 with TRBJ2-5; D possibly matches TRBD1 or TRBD2 (5 bases each). Per the germline V gene, CDR1 is SGHVS and CDR2 is FQNEAQ. Trimming took 6 bases from V and 4 from J, leaving 15 bases between them. This CDR3 spans 14 amino acids.

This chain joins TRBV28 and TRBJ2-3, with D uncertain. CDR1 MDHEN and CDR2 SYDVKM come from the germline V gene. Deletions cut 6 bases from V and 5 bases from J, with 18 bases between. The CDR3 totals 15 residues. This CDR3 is CASRYGLAVGDTQYF. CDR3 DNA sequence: TGTGCCAGCAGGTATGGTTTGGCCGTTGGAGATACGCAGTATTTT. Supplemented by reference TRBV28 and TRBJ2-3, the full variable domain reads DVKVTQSSRYLVKRTGEKVFLECVQDMDHENMFWYRQDPGLGLRLIYFSYDVKMKEKGDIPEGYSVSREKKERFSLILESASTNQTSMYLCASRYGLAVGDTQYFGPGTRLTVL.

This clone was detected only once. The CDR3 loop reads CASSPPGLAGDEQYF. For the CDR3, the DNA is TGTGCCAGCAGTCCCCCGGGACTAGCGGGAGATGAACAGTACTTC. The genes are TRBV28 and TRBJ2-7; TRBD2 agrees at 14 bases. CDR1 and CDR2 from the germline V gene are MDHEN and SYDVKM. Trimming cost V 5 bases and J 10 bases; bases outside gene matches: 10. This CDR3 is built from 15 residues. The full variable domain, completed using reference TRBV28 and TRBJ2-7, is DVKVTQSSRYLVKRTGEKVFLECVQDMDHENMFWYRQDPGLGLRLIYFSYDVKMKEKGDIPEGYSVSREKKERFSLILESASTNQTSMYLCASSPPGLAGDEQYFGPGTRLTVT.